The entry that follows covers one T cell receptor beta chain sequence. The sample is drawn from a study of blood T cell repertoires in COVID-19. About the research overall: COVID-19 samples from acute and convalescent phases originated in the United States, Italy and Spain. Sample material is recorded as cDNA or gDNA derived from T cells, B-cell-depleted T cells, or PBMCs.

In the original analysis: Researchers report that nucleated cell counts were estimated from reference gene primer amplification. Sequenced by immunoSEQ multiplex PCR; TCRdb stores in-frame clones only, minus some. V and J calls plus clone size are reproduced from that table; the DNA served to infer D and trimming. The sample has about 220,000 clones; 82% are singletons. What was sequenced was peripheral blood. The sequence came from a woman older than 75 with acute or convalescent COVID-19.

CDR3 residues: CASSLRQYLNEQFF. In nucleotides, the CDR3 is TGTGCCAGCAGCTTGAGACAGTACCTTAATGAGCAGTTCTTC. V gene TRBV5-8 combines with J gene TRBJ2-1, with D tentatively TRBD1 (5 bases). The CDR3 contains 14 residues. Germline V gene lookup returns CDR1 SGHTS and CDR2 YDEGEE. V was pared by 1 base and J by 7 bases, with 12 bases between.